This T cell receptor beta chain is from a study of T-cell memory formation after mild COVID-19. TCRdb reprocessed the 5' RACE reads with MiXCR, giving one entry per CDR3 protein. Of around 200,000 distinct CDR3 sequences detected, roughly 10% appear once; the ten largest clones hold roughly 4%. The CDR3 covers 15 residues. Germline V gene data show CDR1 as LGHNA and CDR2 as YSLEER. Losses at the gene ends were 3 bases for V and 4 bases for J; bases not matched to a gene: 6. This sequence was found in a man aged 18-30 years who had mild COVID-19 (a few samples of this study predate the infection). Cell type and time point are not known. Sequenced input: PBMCs or a T cell subset sorted from them (not recorded which). The rearrangement links TRBV4-3 to TRBJ1-2; 9 nucleotides align to TRBD1. CDR3 sequence (DNA): TGCGCCAGCAGCCAGGAGGGACAGGGTGGCTATGGCTACACCTTC. It yields the protein CASSQEGQGGYGYTF.